Below are 9 T cell receptor beta chains sequenced from a single sample in a study of T cell responses to AZD1222 COVID-19 vaccine. Clones were sequenced by immunoSEQ multiplex PCR, and TCRdb holds only the in-frame ones, with some missing. The sample holds 140,000 or so clones, 92% seen once. Material: peripheral blood, obtained 28 days after the second AZD1222 dose. These receptors came from an adult who received the AZD1222 COVID-19 vaccine.

The chain joins TRBV5-6 to TRBJ1-2; D ambiguous. The CDR3 consists of 14 residues. The V end was cut by 0 bases, the J end by 8 bases, with 14 bases between. Looked up from germline, CDR1 is SGHDT and CDR2 is YYEEEE. The CDR3 here is CASSLVADPRGYTF. For the CDR3, the DNA is TGTGCCAGCAGCTTGGTAGCAGACCCTCGGGGCTACACCTTC.

This sequence joins TRBV27 and TRBJ1-5; TRBD1 might be the D (5 bases). This CDR3 spans 14 amino acids. The ends were cut back, 2 bases at V and 3 bases at J, with 8 bases in the middle. Looked up from germline, CDR1 is MNHEY and CDR2 is SMNVEV (reference sequence). The CDR3 region has the DNA TGTGCCAGCAGTTTAGGCAGGGACAATCAGCCCCAGCATTTT. Its protein product is CASSLGRDNQPQHF.

The V call is TRBV4-1, the J call TRBJ2-7; 10 nucleotides align to TRBD2. This CDR3 is 18 amino acids long. Unmatched junction bases numbered 12, after V lost 0 bases and J lost 4 bases. Per germline, CDR1 MGHRA and CDR2 YSYEKL. CDR3 bases: TGCGCCAGCAGCCAAGATCGGGTCACTAGCGGGACGGCGTACGAGCAGTACTTC. This sequence encodes CASSQDRVTSGTAYEQYF.

The CDR3 loop reads CASTGGRVVQETQYF. DNA for the CDR3: TGTGCCAGCACCGGGGGGCGGGTGGTTCAAGAGACCCAGTACTTC. The chain is built from TRBV5-8 and TRBJ2-5, with a possible D match to TRBD2 (7 bases). The ends were cut back, 6 bases at V and 2 bases at J, with 17 bases in the middle. CDR1 is SGHTS and CDR2 is YDEGEE in the germline V gene. There are 15 residues in the CDR3.

The rearrangement links TRBV7-2 to TRBJ1-1; unclear D gene. The length of the CDR3 is 13 residues. In germline, CDR1 is SGHTA, CDR2 FQGNSA. V was shortened by 1 base and J by 4 bases, with 7 bases between the two germline ends. CDR3 sequence: CASSLDYFTEAFF. Here the CDR3 DNA reads TGTGCCAGCAGCTTAGACTACTTCACTGAAGCTTTCTTT. The variable domain in full, with the rest retrieved from reference TRBV7-2 and TRBJ1-1, is GAGVSQSPSNKVTEKGKDVELRCDPISGHTALYWYRQSLGQGLEFLIYFQGNSAPDKSGLPSDRFSAERTGGSVSTLTIQRTQQEDSAVYLCASSLDYFTEAFFGQGTRLTVV.

The chain links TRBV28 to TRBJ2-2, with 8 bases lining up with TRBD2. The germline gives CDR1 MDHEN, CDR2 SYDVKM. The ends lost 5 bases at V and 4 bases at J; junction bases unmatched: 3. The CDR3 extends over 14 amino acids. The CDR3 loop reads CASSKSGGTGELFF. As DNA, the CDR3 is TGTGCCAGCAGTAAGAGCGGGGGCACCGGGGAGCTGTTTTTT.

The rearrangement uses TRBV5-1 and TRBJ2-1; maybe TRBD1 (6 bases). The CDR3 loop spans 16 amino acids. The V end lost 0 bases, the J end lost 3 bases, and 13 bases lay between the germline ends. Germline V lookup: CDR1 SGHRS, CDR2 YFSETQ. In DNA form, the CDR3 reads TGCGCCAGCAGCTTGGGCCAGGGGTCCATCTACAATGAGCAGTTCTTC. It translates to CASSLGQGSIYNEQFF.

This chain links TRBV5-4 with TRBJ2-3; 8 bases agree with TRBD1. The CDR3 runs to 14 residues. The trim removed 4 bases at V and 4 bases at J, leaving 5 bases unmatched. From germline, CDR1 is SGHNT and CDR2 YYREEE (reference sequence). CDR3 region: CASSNPDRADTQYF. The CDR3 nucleotides read TGTGCCAGCAGCAACCCGGACAGGGCAGATACGCAGTATTTT.

The CDR3 nucleotides read TGTGCCAGTAGTCCCGCGCGGGGGCTCGAAGAGACCCAGTACTTC. This translates into CASSPARGLEETQYF. This sequence joins TRBV19 and TRBJ2-5; the D gene is possibly TRBD2 (7 bases). CDR3 length equals 15 residues. CDR1 and CDR2 (germline): LNHDA, SQIVND (reference sequence). Trimming took 5 bases from V and 3 from J, leaving 16 bases between them.